The rows below give T cell receptor beta chains drawn from one sample of a study of T cells in localized non-small cell lung cancer. Clones were sequenced by immunoSEQ multiplex PCR, and TCRdb holds only the in-frame ones, with some missing. The sample yields about 12,000 clones, approximately 84% seen once. The sequenced sample was peripheral blood, obtained before any cancer treatment. The source of these receptors is a male donor older than 55 with stage I squamous cell lung carcinoma. The CDR3 runs from the conserved cysteine through the conserved F or W. A D gene is named only where the DNA matches it firmly. A row's size may be missing; if present it is once, few, many or a size class.

clone size: NA
D gene: NA
J gene: TRBJ2-2
CDR3 length: 14
V gene: TRBV6-1
CDR3 protein: CASSEFRVTGELFF
CDR3 DNA: TGTGCCAGCAGTGAGTTCAGGGTCACCGGGGAGCTGTTTTTT

clone size: NA
D gene: NA
J gene: TRBJ1-1
CDR3 length: 13
V gene: TRBV11-2
CDR3 protein: CASSPLVRTEAFF
CDR3 DNA: TGTGCCAGCAGCCCCTTGGTGAGGACTGAAGCTTTCTTT

clone size: NA
D gene: NA
J gene: TRBJ2-7
CDR3 length: 11
V gene: TRBV6-1
CDR3 protein: CASTRAYEQYF
CDR3 DNA: TGTGCCAGCACGCGTGCCTACGAGCAGTACTTC

clone size: NA
D gene: TRBD2
J gene: TRBJ2-7
CDR3 length: 16
V gene: TRBV6-6
CDR3 protein: CASSYGRVAASHEQYF
CDR3 DNA: TGTGCCAGCAGTTACGGGAGGGTAGCAGCATCCCACGAGCAGTACTTC

clone size: once
D gene: NA
J gene: TRBJ1-5
CDR3 length: 14
V gene: TRBV6-1
CDR3 protein: CASSHRFPDQPQHF
CDR3 DNA: TGTGCCAGCAGCCACAGGTTTCCCGATCAGCCCCAGCATTTT

clone size: NA
D gene: NA
J gene: TRBJ2-1
CDR3 length: 15
V gene: TRBV15
CDR3 protein: CATSRGRGRFSEQFF
CDR3 DNA: TGTGCCACCAGCAGAGGGCGGGGACGATTCAGCGAGCAGTTCTTC

clone size: NA
D gene: NA
J gene: TRBJ1-2
CDR3 length: 13
V gene: TRBV6-5
CDR3 protein: CASSPRRADGYTF
CDR3 DNA: TGTGCCAGCAGCCCCAGGAGGGCGGATGGCTACACCTTC

clone size: NA
D gene: NA
J gene: TRBJ2-7
CDR3 length: 14
V gene: TRBV7-3
CDR3 protein: CASSLGGTSYEQYF
CDR3 DNA: TGTGCCAGCAGCTTAGGTGGCACCTCCTACGAGCAGTACTTC

clone size: NA
D gene: NA
J gene: TRBJ2-3
CDR3 length: 14
V gene: TRBV28
CDR3 protein: CASSILGSTDTQYF
CDR3 DNA: TGTGCCAGCAGTATACTAGGAAGCACAGATACGCAGTATTTT

clone size: NA
D gene: TRBD1
J gene: TRBJ2-3
CDR3 length: 14
V gene: TRBV6-6
CDR3 protein: CASSSQPRQGPQYF
CDR3 DNA: TGTGCCAGCAGCTCTCAGCCACGACAGGGTCCGCAGTATTTT

clone size: few
D gene: NA
J gene: TRBJ2-3
CDR3 length: 12
V gene: TRBV7-9
CDR3 protein: CASSLSTDTQYF
CDR3 DNA: TGTGCCAGCAGCTTATCAACGGATACGCAGTATTTT

clone size: NA
D gene: NA
J gene: TRBJ2-6
CDR3 length: 15
V gene: TRBV30
CDR3 protein: CAWSAATPGANVLTF
CDR3 DNA: TGTGCCTGGAGTGCGGCCACTCCTGGGGCCAACGTCCTGACTTTC

clone size: NA
D gene: NA
J gene: TRBJ2-3
CDR3 length: 11
V gene: TRBV5-1
CDR3 protein: CASSIADTQYF
CDR3 DNA: TGCGCCAGCAGCATAGCAGATACGCAGTATTTT

clone size: NA
D gene: NA
J gene: TRBJ2-3
CDR3 length: 14
V gene: TRBV28
CDR3 protein: CASSFLAGTDTQYF
CDR3 DNA: TGTGCCAGCAGTTTTTTGGCGGGCACAGATACGCAGTATTTT

clone size: NA
D gene: NA
J gene: TRBJ2-3
CDR3 length: 17
V gene: TRBV4-1
CDR3 protein: CASSPNIGGGGTDTQYF
CDR3 DNA: TGCGCCAGCAGCCCCAATATCGGGGGAGGTGGGACAGATACGCAGTATTTT

clone size: NA
D gene: TRBD1
J gene: TRBJ2-7
CDR3 length: 17
V gene: TRBV14
CDR3 protein: CASSHSLGFTGGDEQYF
CDR3 DNA: TGTGCCAGCAGCCACTCATTGGGTTTTACAGGGGGCGACGAGCAGTACTTC

clone size: once
D gene: NA
J gene: TRBJ2-7
CDR3 length: 17
V gene: TRBV5-5
CDR3 protein: CASSTDTIRGASYEQYF
CDR3 DNA: TGTGCCAGCAGCACGGACACTATAAGGGGTGCCTCCTACGAGCAGTACTTC

clone size: once
D gene: TRBD1
J gene: TRBJ2-5
CDR3 length: 13
V gene: TRBV27
CDR3 protein: CASIRTGDGTQYF
CDR3 DNA: TGTGCCAGCATTAGGACAGGGGACGGGACCCAGTACTTC

clone size: NA
D gene: TRBD2
J gene: TRBJ2-7
CDR3 length: 16
V gene: TRBV6-1
CDR3 protein: CASSVGLAGATYEQYF
CDR3 DNA: TGTGCCAGCAGTGTAGGACTAGCGGGGGCTACCTACGAGCAGTACTTC

clone size: NA
D gene: TRBD2
J gene: TRBJ2-1
CDR3 length: 15
V gene: TRBV5-1
CDR3 protein: CASQESGRVLGEQFF
CDR3 DNA: TGCGCCAGCCAAGAAAGCGGGAGGGTCCTCGGTGAGCAGTTCTTC

clone size: NA
D gene: TRBD2
J gene: TRBJ2-2
CDR3 length: 21
V gene: TRBV4-1
CDR3 protein: CASSLGTTPVGLAGGSGELFF
CDR3 DNA: TGCGCCAGCAGCCTCGGTACGACCCCTGTAGGACTAGCGGGAGGATCCGGGGAGCTGTTTTTT

clone size: NA
D gene: NA
J gene: TRBJ2-7
CDR3 length: 14
V gene: TRBV5-1
CDR3 protein: CASNDGQSNFEQYF
CDR3 DNA: TGCGCCAGCAACGATGGACAGAGTAACTTCGAGCAGTACTTC

clone size: few
D gene: NA
J gene: TRBJ1-2
CDR3 length: 11
V gene: TRBV20-1
CDR3 protein: CSAGGVYGYTF
CDR3 DNA: TGCAGTGCTGGCGGGGTCTATGGCTACACCTTC

clone size: NA
D gene: NA
J gene: TRBJ2-1
CDR3 length: 16
V gene: TRBV2
CDR3 protein: CASSERGQTPYNEQFF
CDR3 DNA: TGTGCCAGCAGTGAACGTGGCCAGACTCCCTACAATGAGCAGTTCTTC

clone size: few
D gene: TRBD2
J gene: TRBJ2-1
CDR3 length: 17
V gene: TRBV5-1
CDR3 protein: CASSLDATGTSYNEQFF
CDR3 DNA: TGCGCCAGCAGCTTGGACGCGACCGGGACTAGCTACAATGAGCAGTTCTTC

clone size: NA
D gene: TRBD1
J gene: TRBJ2-1
CDR3 length: 17
V gene: TRBV18
CDR3 protein: CASSLLPLGQEGNEQFF
CDR3 DNA: TGTGCCAGCTCACTACTCCCCCTGGGACAGGAGGGAAATGAGCAGTTCTTC

clone size: NA
D gene: NA
J gene: TRBJ1-5
CDR3 length: 17
V gene: TRBV7-3
CDR3 protein: CASSLYRPRTGNQPQHF
CDR3 DNA: TGTGCCAGCAGCTTATATCGGCCAAGAACCGGCAATCAGCCCCAGCATTTT

clone size: NA
D gene: NA
J gene: TRBJ1-5
CDR3 length: 16
V gene: TRBV19
CDR3 protein: CASSPRGGGSNQPQHF
CDR3 DNA: TGTGCCAGTAGTCCCCGGGGGGGCGGGAGCAATCAGCCCCAGCATTTT

clone size: NA
D gene: NA
J gene: TRBJ2-5
CDR3 length: 13
V gene: TRBV10-1
CDR3 protein: CASSESVQETQYF
CDR3 DNA: TGCGCCAGCAGTGAGTCCGTACAAGAGACCCAGTACTTC

clone size: NA
D gene: NA
J gene: TRBJ1-1
CDR3 length: 14
V gene: TRBV5-8
CDR3 protein: CASSERGRQTEAFF
CDR3 DNA: TGTGCCAGCAGTGAGAGGGGACGGCAAACTGAAGCTTTCTTT

clone size: NA
D gene: NA
J gene: TRBJ1-2
CDR3 length: 14
V gene: TRBV5-4
CDR3 protein: CASSLTRDPRGYTF
CDR3 DNA: TGTGCCAGCAGCCTGACCCGAGATCCTAGGGGCTACACCTTC

clone size: NA
D gene: TRBD1
J gene: TRBJ2-7
CDR3 length: 14
V gene: TRBV6-1
CDR3 protein: CASSGWDRGAEQYF
CDR3 DNA: TGTGCCAGCAGTGGGTGGGACAGGGGGGCCGAGCAGTACTTC

clone size: once
D gene: NA
J gene: TRBJ1-2
CDR3 length: 13
V gene: TRBV28
CDR3 protein: CASSSPGPWGYTF
CDR3 DNA: TGTGCCAGCAGTTCCCCGGGACCTTGGGGCTACACCTTC

clone size: NA
D gene: NA
J gene: TRBJ2-7
CDR3 length: 13
V gene: TRBV27
CDR3 protein: CASSSSGTYEQYF
CDR3 DNA: TGTGCCAGCAGTTCGTCCGGGACCTACGAGCAGTACTTC

clone size: NA
D gene: NA
J gene: TRBJ2-6
CDR3 length: 15
V gene: TRBV10-3
CDR3 protein: CAISEGGAGANVLTF
CDR3 DNA: TGTGCCATCAGTGAGGGGGGAGCTGGGGCCAACGTCCTGACTTTC

clone size: NA
D gene: NA
J gene: TRBJ1-1
CDR3 length: 13
V gene: TRBV19
CDR3 protein: CASSRRIWLEAFF
CDR3 DNA: TGTGCCAGTAGCCGCAGGATTTGGCTGGAAGCTTTCTTT

clone size: NA
D gene: NA
J gene: TRBJ2-3
CDR3 length: 14
V gene: TRBV6-5
CDR3 protein: CASTQGFGTDTQYF
CDR3 DNA: TGTGCCAGCACCCAGGGTTTTGGCACAGATACGCAGTATTTT

clone size: NA
D gene: NA
J gene: TRBJ1-2
CDR3 length: 12
V gene: TRBV12-5
CDR3 protein: CASGFSNYGYTF
CDR3 DNA: TGTGCTAGTGGTTTCTCTAACTATGGCTACACCTTC

clone size: NA
D gene: NA
J gene: TRBJ1-4
CDR3 length: 15
V gene: TRBV25-1
CDR3 protein: CASSDGPSGRGKTVF
CDR3 DNA: TGTGCCAGCAGTGACGGGCCCTCCGGGAGAGGAAAAACTGTTTTT

clone size: NA
D gene: TRBD2
J gene: TRBJ2-1
CDR3 length: 16
V gene: TRBV6-6
CDR3 protein: CASSGGLAGKYNEQFF
CDR3 DNA: TGTGCCAGCAGTGGCGGACTAGCGGGGAAATACAATGAGCAGTTCTTC

clone size: NA
D gene: NA
J gene: TRBJ2-3
CDR3 length: 15
V gene: TRBV29-1
CDR3 protein: CSVDGVPDSTDTQYF
CDR3 DNA: TGCAGCGTTGACGGGGTTCCGGATAGCACAGATACGCAGTATTTT

clone size: NA
D gene: NA
J gene: TRBJ1-2
CDR3 length: 14
V gene: TRBV30
CDR3 protein: CAWSPTRGFYGYTF
CDR3 DNA: TGTGCCTGGAGTCCTACACGTGGTTTCTATGGCTACACCTTC

clone size: NA
D gene: NA
J gene: TRBJ2-3
CDR3 length: 17
V gene: TRBV4-1
CDR3 protein: CASSPRPAGGSTDTQYF
CDR3 DNA: TGCGCCAGCAGCCCCCGGCCGGCAGGGGGGAGCACAGATACGCAGTATTTT

clone size: once
D gene: NA
J gene: TRBJ2-7
CDR3 length: 15
V gene: TRBV5-1
CDR3 protein: CASSLVAATNYEQYF
CDR3 DNA: TGCGCCAGCAGCTTGGTGGCAGCGACCAACTACGAGCAGTACTTC

clone size: NA
D gene: TRBD2
J gene: TRBJ2-5
CDR3 length: 19
V gene: TRBV10-3
CDR3 protein: CAISEAGPGTSGRPETQYF
CDR3 DNA: TGTGCCATCAGTGAAGCAGGGCCCGGGACTAGCGGGAGGCCGGAGACCCAGTACTTC